This TCR beta chain is from a study of shared clonotypes between healthy human individuals. Positively selected for CCR7, the CD45RO-negative cells used as naive CD8 cells excluded terminally differentiated effector memory CD45RA+ cells. The CDR3 loop spans 19 amino acids. Germline V gives CDR1 MDHEN, CDR2 SYDVKM. The J segment lost 2 bases and the V segment lost 3 bases, leaving 11 bases of the junction unmatched. Only in-frame clones appear in the TCRdb table, and some are missing; sequencing was by immunoSEQ multiplex PCR. The profile shows about 680,000 clones, about 91% of them singletons. The rearrangement joins TRBV28 to TRBJ2-7; 15 nucleotides align to TRBD2. This TCR derives from a man aged 25-45 years in good health. The sample was naive CD8+ T cells sorted from blood. The CDR3: CASSFPSTRTSGRAYEQYF. The CDR3 region has the DNA TGTGCCAGCAGTTTTCCGAGTACAAGGACTAGCGGGAGGGCCTACGAGCAGTACTTC.